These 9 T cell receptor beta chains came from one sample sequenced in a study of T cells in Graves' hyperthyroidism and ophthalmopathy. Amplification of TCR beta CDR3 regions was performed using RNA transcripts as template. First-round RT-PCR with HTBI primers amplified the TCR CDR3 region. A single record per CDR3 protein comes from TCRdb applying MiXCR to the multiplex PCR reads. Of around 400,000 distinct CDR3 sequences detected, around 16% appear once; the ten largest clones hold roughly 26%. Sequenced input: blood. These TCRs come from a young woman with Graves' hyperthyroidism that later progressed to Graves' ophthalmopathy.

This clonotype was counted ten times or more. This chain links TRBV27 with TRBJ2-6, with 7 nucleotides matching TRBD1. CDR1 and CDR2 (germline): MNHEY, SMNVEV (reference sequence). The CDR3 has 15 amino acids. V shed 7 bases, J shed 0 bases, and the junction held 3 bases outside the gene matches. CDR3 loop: CASTRDSSGANVLTF. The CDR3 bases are TGTGCCAGCACCCGGGACAGCTCTGGGGCCAACGTCCTGACTTTC.

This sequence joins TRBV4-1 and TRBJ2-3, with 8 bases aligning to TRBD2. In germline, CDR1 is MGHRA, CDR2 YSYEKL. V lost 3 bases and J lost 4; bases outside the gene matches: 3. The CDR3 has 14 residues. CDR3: CASSQLLAADTQYF. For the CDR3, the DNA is TGCGCCAGCAGCCAGCTACTAGCGGCAGATACGCAGTATTTT.

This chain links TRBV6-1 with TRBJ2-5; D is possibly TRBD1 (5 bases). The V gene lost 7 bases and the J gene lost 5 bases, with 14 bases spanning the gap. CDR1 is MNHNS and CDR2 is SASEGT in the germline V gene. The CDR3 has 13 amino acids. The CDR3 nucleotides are TGTGCCAGCACTTCATCAGGGCTGGAGACCCAGTACTTC. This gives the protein CASTSSGLETQYF.

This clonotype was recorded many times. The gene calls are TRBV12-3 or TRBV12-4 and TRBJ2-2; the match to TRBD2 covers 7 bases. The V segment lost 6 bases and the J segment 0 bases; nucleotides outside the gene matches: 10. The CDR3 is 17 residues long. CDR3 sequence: CASSPQLAESNTGELFF. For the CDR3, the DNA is TGTGCCAGCAGCCCCCAGCTAGCGGAGTCGAACACCGGGGAGCTGTTTTTT.

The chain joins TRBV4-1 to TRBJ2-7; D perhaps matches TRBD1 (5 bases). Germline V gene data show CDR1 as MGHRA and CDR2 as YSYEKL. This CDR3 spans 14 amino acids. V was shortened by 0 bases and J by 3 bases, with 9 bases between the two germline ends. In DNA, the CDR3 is TGCGCCAGCAGCCAAGATCGGCAGGGCTACGAGCAGTACTTC. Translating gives CASSQDRQGYEQYF.

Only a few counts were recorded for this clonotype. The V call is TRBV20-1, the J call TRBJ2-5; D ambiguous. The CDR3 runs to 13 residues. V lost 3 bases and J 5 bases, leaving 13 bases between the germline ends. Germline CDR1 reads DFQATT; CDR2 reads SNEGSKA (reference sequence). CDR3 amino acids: CSASGKLEETQYF. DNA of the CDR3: TGCAGTGCTAGTGGCAAACTTGAGGAGACCCAGTACTTC.

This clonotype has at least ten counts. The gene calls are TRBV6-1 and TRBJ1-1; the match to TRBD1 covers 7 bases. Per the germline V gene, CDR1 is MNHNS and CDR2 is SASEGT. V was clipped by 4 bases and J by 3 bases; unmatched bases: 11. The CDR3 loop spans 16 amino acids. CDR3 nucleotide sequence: TGTGCCAGCAGTGGGAGACGGACAGGAGGGGACACTGAAGCTTTCTTT. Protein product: CASSGRRTGGDTEAFF.

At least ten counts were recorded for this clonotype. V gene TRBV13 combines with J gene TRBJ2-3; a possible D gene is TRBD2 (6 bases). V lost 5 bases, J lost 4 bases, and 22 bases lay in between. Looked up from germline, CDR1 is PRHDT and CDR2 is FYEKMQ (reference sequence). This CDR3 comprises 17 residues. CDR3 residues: CASSLARLGRDADTQYF. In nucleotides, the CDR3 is TGTGCCAGCAGCCTAGCTCGGTTGGGGCGGGATGCAGATACGCAGTATTTT.

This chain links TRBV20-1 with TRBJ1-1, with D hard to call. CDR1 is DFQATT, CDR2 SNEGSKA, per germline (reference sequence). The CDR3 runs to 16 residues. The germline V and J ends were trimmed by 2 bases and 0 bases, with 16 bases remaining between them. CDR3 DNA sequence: TGCAGTGCTAGAAGTCTCGGCAGCGGGCTGAACACTGAAGCTTTCTTT. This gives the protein CSARSLGSGLNTEAFF.